The 20 T cell receptor beta chains below all came from one sample that was sequenced in a study of shared T cell receptors in the human thymus. Profiled with immunoSEQ multiplex PCR; TCRdb holds only in-frame clones, not every one. The sample shows roughly 500,000 clones, 78% of them seen only once. The same sample was also studied in work on human thymus T cells.

Sequenced: thymocytes. The receptors here all came from a boy younger than two with a congenital heart defect.

The J gene is TRBJ2-4, the V gene TRBV11-2, with D possibly TRBD1 on 7 matching bases. CDR3 length equals 19 residues. The ends were cut back, 1 base at V and 0 bases at J, with 19 bases in the middle. Germline CDR1 is SGHAT and CDR2 is FQNNGV. CDR3 DNA sequence: TGTGCCAGCAGCTTAGGGGGTGGAGGGACAGTTCTAGCCAAAAACATTCAGTACTTC. Protein sequence: CASSLGGGGTVLAKNIQYF.

The rearrangement joins TRBV27 to TRBJ1-5, with D perhaps TRBD1 (6 bases). This CDR3 comprises 12 residues. Trimming shortened V by 5 bases and J by 7 bases, and 9 bases separated the two germline ends. Germline assignment: CDR1 MNHEY and CDR2 SMNVEV (reference sequence). The CDR3 DNA reads TGTGCCAGCAGTGTAGGGGGACAGCCCCAGCATTTT. Translating it yields CASSVGGQPQHF.

The rearrangement joins TRBV14 to TRBJ1-2; D is perhaps TRBD1 (5 bases). From germline, CDR1 is SGHDN and CDR2 FVKESK. V shed 2 bases and J shed 7 bases, with 17 bases lying between them. The CDR3 sequence is 15 residues long. The CDR3 loop reads CASSQIGGVRSGYTF. CDR3 sequence (DNA): TGTGCCAGCAGCCAAATTGGAGGGGTTAGGAGTGGCTACACCTTC.

The chain has TRBV27 and TRBJ1-2; 7 nucleotides line up with TRBD1. This CDR3 has 15 amino acids. With V trimmed by 3 bases and J by 0 bases, 4 bases remained unmatched. Germline V gives CDR1 MNHEY, CDR2 SMNVEV (reference sequence). The CDR3 protein is CASSFDRASNYGYTF. For the CDR3, the DNA is TGTGCCAGCAGTTTCGACAGGGCGTCTAACTATGGCTACACCTTC.

This clone was seen only a few times. The V call is TRBV5-6, the J call TRBJ1-2, with 8 nucleotides matching TRBD1. Trimming cost V 4 bases and J 5 bases; bases outside gene matches: 10. CDR3 length equals 15 residues. Germline V gene data show CDR1 as SGHDT and CDR2 as YYEEEE. In nucleotides, the CDR3 is TGTGCCAGCAGCGGCGTGGACAGGGTTAAATATGGCTACACCTTC. Amino acid sequence: CASSGVDRVKYGYTF.

The chain has TRBV5-6 and TRBJ1-4; TRBD1 matches 9 bases. This CDR3 spans 17 amino acids. Germline CDR1 SGHDT, CDR2 YYEEEE. V was clipped by 1 base and J by 0 bases; unmatched bases: 4. CDR3 nucleotide sequence: TGTGCCAGCAGCTTGATCGGACAGGGGTCAACTAATGAAAAACTGTTTTTT. Protein: CASSLIGQGSTNEKLFF. Complete variable domain (other parts from reference TRBV5-6 and TRBJ1-4): DAGVTQSPTHLIKTRGQQVTLRCSPKSGHDTVSWYQQALGQGPQFIFQYYEEEERQRGNFPDRFSGHQFPNYSSELNVNALLLGDSALYLCASSLIGQGSTNEKLFFGSGTQLSVL.

The chain joins TRBV5-1 to TRBJ2-1; 7 nucleotides match TRBD1. The V gene end was trimmed by 3 bases and the J gene end by 5 bases; junction bases not matched to a gene: 5. The CDR3 loop spans 14 amino acids. From germline, CDR1 is SGHRS and CDR2 YFSETQ. This CDR3 reads CASSSRDSHNEQFF. CDR3 coding DNA: TGCGCCAGCAGCTCGAGGGACAGCCACAATGAGCAGTTCTTC.

As regards this clone: Other nucleotide sequences in the sample specify the same CDR3. V is TRBV19 and J is TRBJ1-1, with D maybe TRBD1 (6 bases). This CDR3 contains 14 residues. Germline-derived CDR1 and CDR2 are LNHDA and SQIVND (reference sequence). The V gene lost 3 bases and the J gene lost 5 bases, with 13 bases spanning the gap. CDR3 residues: CASSIGRGRTEAFF. The CDR3 coding sequence is TGTGCCAGTAGTATTGGCAGGGGTAGGACTGAAGCTTTCTTT.

The chain combines TRBV7-6 with TRBJ2-3; D not resolved. CDR3 length: 12 residues. Per the germline V gene, CDR1 is SGHVS and CDR2 is FNYEAQ. Trimming stripped 5 bases from V and 4 bases from J, with 7 bases between. The CDR3 here is CASSHSSDTQYF. In DNA form, the CDR3 reads TGTGCCAGCAGCCACTCTTCAGATACGCAGTATTTT.

This chain links TRBV30 with TRBJ2-1, with 9 bases aligning to TRBD2. Germline lookup yields CDR1 GTSNPN and CDR2 SVGIG (reference sequence). The CDR3 has 16 amino acids. V was clipped by 2 bases and J by 9 bases; unmatched bases: 14. The CDR3 sequence is CAWSHGGRGRASEQFF. The CDR3 region has the DNA TGTGCCTGGAGTCACGGGGGTCGCGGGAGGGCCAGTGAGCAGTTCTTC.

This clone was observed a single time. The CDR3 nucleotides read TGCGCCAGCAGCCCCGAAGGGGAAAGCACAGATACGCAGTATTTT. Its protein is CASSPEGESTDTQYF. The chain recombines TRBV5-1 with TRBJ2-3; possible D gene TRBD1, 5 bases. The germline V gene encodes CDR1 SGHRS and CDR2 YFSETQ. Deletions cut 4 bases from V and 0 bases from J, with 12 bases between. The length of the CDR3 is 15 residues.

This chain uses TRBV25-1 with TRBJ2-2; 8 bases agree with TRBD1. This CDR3 is built from 16 residues. J gave up 6 bases and V 6 bases, and 12 bases lay outside the gene matches. Germline V gives CDR1 MGHDK, CDR2 SYGVNS. The CDR3 coding sequence is TGTGCCAGCAGCTTGACAGGGGAGCGAAGCGCCGGGGAGCTGTTTTTT. Its translation: CASSLTGERSAGELFF.

V and J are TRBV12-5 and TRBJ2-7, with TRBD1 matching over 9 bases. The CDR3 extends over 17 amino acids. V was pared by 0 bases and J by 3 bases, with 9 bases of the junction left unmatched. CDR1 and CDR2 (germline): LGHNT, FRNRAP. The CDR3 region has the DNA TGTGCTAGTGGTTTGGTACGGGCGAGACAGGGGGTCTACGAGCAGTACTTC. It codes for CASGLVRARQGVYEQYF.

This chain connects TRBV6-5 to TRBJ1-2; 10 positions agree with TRBD1. V shed 10 bases and J 4 bases; nucleotides not matched to a gene: 9. The CDR3 contains 14 residues. The germline V gene has CDR1 MNHEY and CDR2 SVGAGI. Written as DNA, the CDR3 is TGTGCCACCAGGACAGGGGGTCGTATCTATGGCTACACCTTC. Its protein product is CATRTGGRIYGYTF.

The gene calls are TRBV10-3 and TRBJ1-3; TRBD1 agrees at 8 bases. V was clipped by 8 bases and J by 8 bases; unmatched bases: 5. The CDR3 is 12 amino acids. The germline V gene encodes CDR1 ENHRY and CDR2 SYGVKD. CDR3 nucleotides: TGTGCCATCGGCCGACAGGGGTACACCATATATTTT. Translating gives CAIGRQGYTIYF.

The chain has TRBV5-1 and TRBJ2-5; D gene unclear. V was trimmed by 5 bases and J by 2 bases, leaving 4 bases between them. Germline CDR1 reads SGHRS; CDR2 reads YFSETQ. This CDR3 has 11 amino acids. The CDR3 DNA follows: TGCGCCAGCAGGCGGCAAGAGACCCAGTACTTC. Its protein product is CASRRQETQYF. Using reference TRBV5-1 and TRBJ2-5 for the parts outside the CDR3, the full variable domain is KAGVTQTPRYLIKTRGQQVTLSCSPISGHRSVSWYQQTPGQGLQFLFEYFSETQRNKGNFPGRFSGRQFSNSRSEMNVSTLELGDSALYLCASRRQETQYFGPGTRLLVL.

The V call is TRBV25-1, the J call TRBJ2-3, with TRBD2 as a possible D gene (6 bases). V lost 3 bases, J lost 0 bases, and 10 bases lay in between. The CDR3 is made up of 15 amino acids. Germline V lookup: CDR1 MGHDK, CDR2 SYGVNS. The CDR3 sequence is CASSELASSTDTQYF. The CDR3 nucleotides read TGTGCCAGCAGTGAGCTAGCGTCTAGCACAGATACGCAGTATTTT.

This clone has more than one count but fewer than ten. V and J are TRBV4-3 and TRBJ2-7; TRBD2 agrees at 14 bases. CDR1 and CDR2 (germline): LGHNA, YSLEER. V was pared by 4 bases and J by 3 bases, with 8 bases of the junction left unmatched. The CDR3 runs to 17 residues. DNA of the CDR3: TGCGCCAGCAGCCGCAAGCTCGGGACTAGCGGGAGCTACGAGCAGTACTTC. As protein: CASSRKLGTSGSYEQYF.

J is TRBJ2-7 and V is TRBV11-2; 10 bases map to TRBD2. CDR1 and CDR2 (germline): SGHAT, FQNNGV. This CDR3 region has 15 residues. V trimming: 3 bases; J trimming: 2 bases; junction bases outside the gene matches: 4. Here the CDR3 DNA reads TGTGCCAGCAGCTTGGGGACTAGCGAAACCTACGAGCAGTACTTC. Its translation is CASSLGTSETYEQYF.

CDR3 sequence (DNA): TGCAGCGTTGAATCCCGCGAGACGAACACCGGGGAGCTGTTTTTT. Encoded protein: CSVESRETNTGELFF. The chain uses TRBV29-1 and TRBJ2-2; the D is unclear. Germline values: CDR1 SQVTM, CDR2 ANQGSEA. The CDR3 length is 15 residues. V was shortened by 2 bases and J by 0 bases, with 10 bases between the two germline ends.